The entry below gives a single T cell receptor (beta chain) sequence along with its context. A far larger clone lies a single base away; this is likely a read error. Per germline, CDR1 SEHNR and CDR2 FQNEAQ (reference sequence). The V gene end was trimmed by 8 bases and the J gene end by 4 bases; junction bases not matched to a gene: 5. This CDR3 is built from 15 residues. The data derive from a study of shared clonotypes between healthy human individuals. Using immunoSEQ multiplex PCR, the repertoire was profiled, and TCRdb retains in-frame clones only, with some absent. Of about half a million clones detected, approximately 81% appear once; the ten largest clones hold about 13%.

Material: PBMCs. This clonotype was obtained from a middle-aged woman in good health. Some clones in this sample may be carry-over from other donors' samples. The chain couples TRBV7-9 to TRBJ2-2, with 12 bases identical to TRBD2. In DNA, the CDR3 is TGTGCCAGCGGTGTACTAGCGGGAGGCACCGGGGAGCTGTTTTTT. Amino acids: CASGVLAGGTGELFF.